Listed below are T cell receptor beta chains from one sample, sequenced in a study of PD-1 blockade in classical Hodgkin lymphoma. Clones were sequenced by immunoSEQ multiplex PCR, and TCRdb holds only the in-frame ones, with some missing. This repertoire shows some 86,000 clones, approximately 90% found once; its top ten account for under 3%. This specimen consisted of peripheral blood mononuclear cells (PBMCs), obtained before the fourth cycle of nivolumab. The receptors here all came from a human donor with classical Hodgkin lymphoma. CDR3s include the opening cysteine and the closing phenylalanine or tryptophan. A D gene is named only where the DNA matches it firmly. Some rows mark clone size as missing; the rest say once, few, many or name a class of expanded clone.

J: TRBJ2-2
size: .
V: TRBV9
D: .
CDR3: CASSVRVSNTGELFF
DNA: TGTGCCAGCAGCGTAAGAGTTTCGAACACCGGGGAGCTGTTTTTT

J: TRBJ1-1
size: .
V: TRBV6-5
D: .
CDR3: CASSYTQAGTEAFF
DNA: TGTGCCAGCAGTTACACGCAGGCGGGGACTGAAGCTTTCTTT

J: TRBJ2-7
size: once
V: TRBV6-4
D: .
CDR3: CASSDSPEAYEQYF
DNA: TGTGCCAGCAGTGACTCGCCCGAGGCCTACGAGCAGTACTTC

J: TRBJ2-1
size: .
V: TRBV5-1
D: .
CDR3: CASSLADGLYNEQFF
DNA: TGCGCCAGCAGCTTGGCCGATGGACTCTACAATGAGCAGTTCTTC

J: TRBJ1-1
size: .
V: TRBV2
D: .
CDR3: CASSVSDTEAFF
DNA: TGTGCCAGCAGTGTTTCTGACACTGAAGCTTTCTTT

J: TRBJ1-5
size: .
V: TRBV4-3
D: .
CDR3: CASSQDNRAGQPQHF
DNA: TGCGCCAGCAGCCAAGATAATCGGGCGGGTCAGCCCCAGCATTTT

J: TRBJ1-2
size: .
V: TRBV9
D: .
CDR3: CASSAPGRPYGYTF
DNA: TGTGCCAGCAGCGCCCCTGGCCGACCCTATGGCTACACCTTC

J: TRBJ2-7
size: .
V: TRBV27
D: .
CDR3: CASSANRVAVDEQYF
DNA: TGTGCCAGCAGTGCCAACAGGGTGGCCGTGGACGAGCAGTACTTC

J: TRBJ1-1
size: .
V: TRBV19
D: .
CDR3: CASSRMNTEAFF
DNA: TGTGCCAGTAGTAGAATGAACACTGAAGCTTTCTTT

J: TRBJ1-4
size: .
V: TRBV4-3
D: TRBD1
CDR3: CASSRTGINEKLFF
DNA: TGCGCCAGCAGCCGGACAGGGATTAATGAAAAACTGTTTTTT

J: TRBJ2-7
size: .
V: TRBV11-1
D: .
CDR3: CASSFVTGTYEQYF
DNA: TGTGCCAGCAGCTTCGTGACAGGCACCTACGAGCAGTACTTC

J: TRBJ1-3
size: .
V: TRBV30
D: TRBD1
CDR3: CAIQGAFGNTIYF
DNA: TGTGCCATCCAGGGGGCGTTTGGAAACACCATATATTTT

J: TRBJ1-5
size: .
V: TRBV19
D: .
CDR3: CASRGQVNQPQHF
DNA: TGTGCCAGTAGGGGGCAGGTCAATCAGCCCCAGCATTTT

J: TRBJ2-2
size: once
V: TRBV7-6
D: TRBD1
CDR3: CASRPGTAPDTGELFF
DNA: TGTGCCAGCAGGCCCGGGACAGCTCCGGACACCGGGGAGCTGTTTTTT

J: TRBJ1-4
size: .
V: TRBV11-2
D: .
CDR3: CASSRGTFLANEKLFF
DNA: TGTGCCAGCAGCCGAGGGACCTTCTTGGCTAATGAAAAACTGTTTTTT

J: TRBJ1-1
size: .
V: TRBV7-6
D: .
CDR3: CASSGGTPDAFF
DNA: TGTGCCAGCAGCGGCGGGACACCGGACGCTTTCTTT

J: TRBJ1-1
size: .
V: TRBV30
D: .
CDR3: CAWSPPRGRSMNTEAFF
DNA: TGTGCCTGGAGTCCACCCCGGGGACGGAGCATGAACACTGAAGCTTTCTTT

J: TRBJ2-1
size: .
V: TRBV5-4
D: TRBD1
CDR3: CASSFGTDHNEQFF
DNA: TGTGCCAGCAGCTTCGGGACAGATCACAATGAGCAGTTCTTC

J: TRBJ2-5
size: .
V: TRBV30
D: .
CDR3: CAWRGDTPQETQYF
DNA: TGTGCCTGGAGGGGAGATACGCCACAAGAGACCCAGTACTTC

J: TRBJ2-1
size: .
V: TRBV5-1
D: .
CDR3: CASSLATRGEQFF
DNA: TGCGCCAGCAGCTTGGCCACCCGTGGTGAGCAGTTCTTC

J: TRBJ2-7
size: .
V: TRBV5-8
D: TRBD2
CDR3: CASSLGLAITKQYF
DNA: TGTGCCAGCAGCTTGGGACTAGCTATAACAAAGCAGTACTTC

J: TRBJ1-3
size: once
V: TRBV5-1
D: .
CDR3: CASSAGDTGNTIYF
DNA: TGCGCCAGCAGCGCAGGGGATACTGGAAACACCATATATTTT

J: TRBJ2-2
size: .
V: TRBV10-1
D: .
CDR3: CASRMGQNTGELFF
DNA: TGCGCCAGCAGAATGGGACAGAACACCGGGGAGCTGTTTTTT

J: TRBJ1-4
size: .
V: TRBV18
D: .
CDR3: CASSPNLESPEKLFF
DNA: TGTGCCAGCTCACCAAATCTAGAGTCTCCTGAAAAACTGTTTTTT

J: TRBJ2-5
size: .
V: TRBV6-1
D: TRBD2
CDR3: CASSEGIAGANYQETQYF
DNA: TGTGCCAGCAGTGAAGGGATAGCGGGGGCGAACTACCAAGAGACCCAGTACTTC

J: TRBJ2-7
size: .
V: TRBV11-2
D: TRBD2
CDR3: CASSLAGRGAIDYEQYF
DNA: TGTGCCAGCAGCTTAGCCGGGAGGGGGGCCATTGACTACGAGCAGTACTTC

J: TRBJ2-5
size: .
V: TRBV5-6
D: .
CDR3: CASSSRYGRTYQETQYF
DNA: TGTGCCAGCAGCTCGAGGTACGGCAGGACGTATCAAGAGACCCAGTACTTC

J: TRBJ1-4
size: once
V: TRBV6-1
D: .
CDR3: CASRTHPATNEKLFF
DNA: TGTGCCAGCAGGACTCACCCTGCAACTAATGAAAAACTGTTTTTT

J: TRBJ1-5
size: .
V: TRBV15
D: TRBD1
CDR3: CATSSSETGDLYSNQPQHF
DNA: TGTGCCACCAGCTCCTCCGAAACAGGGGACCTCTATAGCAATCAGCCCCAGCATTTT

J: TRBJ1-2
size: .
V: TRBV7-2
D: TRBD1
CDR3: CASSARTGGDGYTF
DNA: TGTGCCAGCAGCGCCCGGACAGGAGGAGATGGCTACACCTTC

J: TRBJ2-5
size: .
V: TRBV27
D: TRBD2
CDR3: CASSKLPPGLAGAGQETQYF
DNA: TGTGCCAGCAGTAAACTCCCCCCGGGACTAGCGGGGGCCGGGCAAGAGACCCAGTACTTC

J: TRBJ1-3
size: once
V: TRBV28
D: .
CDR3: CASISAGNTIYF
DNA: TGTGCCAGCATCTCCGCTGGAAACACCATATATTTT

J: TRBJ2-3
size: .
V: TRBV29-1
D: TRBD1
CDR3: CSGGGQGTDTQYF
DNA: TGCAGCGGGGGGGGACAGGGAACAGATACGCAGTATTTT

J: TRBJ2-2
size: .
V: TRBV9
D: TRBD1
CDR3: CASSEPTGGVTGELFF
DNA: TGTGCCAGCAGCGAACCGACAGGGGGCGTCACCGGGGAGCTGTTTTTT

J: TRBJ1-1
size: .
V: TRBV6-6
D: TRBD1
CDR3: CASSYPGQGATEAFF
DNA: TGTGCCAGCAGTTACCCTGGACAGGGGGCCACTGAAGCTTTCTTT

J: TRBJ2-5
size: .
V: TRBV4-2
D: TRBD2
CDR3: CASSPSSGEETQYF
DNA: TGTGCCAGCAGCCCCTCAAGCGGGGAAGAGACCCAGTACTTC

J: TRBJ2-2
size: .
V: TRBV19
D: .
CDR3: CASSWASGRGVTGELFF
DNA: TGTGCCAGTAGTTGGGCGTCGGGCAGGGGTGTCACCGGGGAGCTGTTTTTT

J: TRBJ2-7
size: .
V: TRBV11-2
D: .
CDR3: CASSSHRSYEQYF
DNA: TGTGCCAGCAGCTCACACCGCTCCTACGAGCAGTACTTC

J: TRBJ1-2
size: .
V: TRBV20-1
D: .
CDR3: CSAGDLSGYTF
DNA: TGCAGTGCTGGGGACCTCTCCGGCTACACCTTC

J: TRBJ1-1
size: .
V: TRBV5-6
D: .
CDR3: CASSFGWLDSEAFF
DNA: TGTGCCAGCAGCTTCGGTTGGCTGGACAGTGAAGCTTTCTTT

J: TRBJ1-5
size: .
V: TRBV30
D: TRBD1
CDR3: CAWSVQGNQPQHF
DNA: TGTGCCTGGAGTGTACAGGGGAATCAGCCCCAGCATTTT

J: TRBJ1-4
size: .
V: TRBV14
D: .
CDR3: CASSQVGGVKLFF
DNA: TGTGCCAGCAGCCAAGTGGGGGGGGTAAAACTGTTTTTT

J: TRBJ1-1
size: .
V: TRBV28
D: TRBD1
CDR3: CASSLWDRQNTEAFF
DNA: TGTGCCAGCAGTTTGTGGGACAGACAGAACACTGAAGCTTTCTTT

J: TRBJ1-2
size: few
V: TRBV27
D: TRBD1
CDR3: CASSLWPLGQGTNYGYTF
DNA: TGTGCCAGCAGCCTTTGGCCCCTGGGACAGGGGACGAACTATGGCTACACCTTC

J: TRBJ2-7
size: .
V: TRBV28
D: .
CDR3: CASSLIGQTYEQYF
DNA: TGTGCCAGCAGTTTAATAGGACAGACCTACGAGCAGTACTTC

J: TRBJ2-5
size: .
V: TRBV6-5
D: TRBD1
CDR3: CASSTHTGGETQYF
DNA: TGTGCCAGCAGTACCCACACAGGGGGCGAGACCCAGTACTTC

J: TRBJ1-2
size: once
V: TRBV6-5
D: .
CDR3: CASTILGGSHTF
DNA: TGTGCCAGCACAATTTTAGGGGGTTCTCACACCTTC

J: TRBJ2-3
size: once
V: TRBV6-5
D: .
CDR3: CASSYRRRDTQYF
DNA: TGTGCCAGCAGTTACCGGCGTCGGGATACGCAGTATTTT

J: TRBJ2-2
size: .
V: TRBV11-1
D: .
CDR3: CASSKTGELFF
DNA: TGTGCCAGCAGTAAGACCGGGGAGCTGTTTTTT

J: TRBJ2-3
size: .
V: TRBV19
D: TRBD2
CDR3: CASSTGLAGEVPVITDTQYF
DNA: TGTGCCAGTAGTACCGGACTAGCGGGGGAGGTGCCGGTAATTACAGATACGCAGTATTTT

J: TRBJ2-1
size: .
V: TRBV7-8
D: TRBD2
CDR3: CASSLERAGGPGEQFF
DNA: TGTGCCAGCAGCTTAGAACGAGCGGGGGGGCCGGGTGAGCAGTTCTTC

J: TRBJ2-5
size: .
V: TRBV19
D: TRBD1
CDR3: CASSYGTGSRETQYF
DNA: TGTGCCAGTAGTTACGGGACAGGTTCGAGGGAGACCCAGTACTTC

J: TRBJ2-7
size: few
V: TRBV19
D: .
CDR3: CASSITSPGDEQYF
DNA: TGTGCCAGTAGTATCACCTCCCCTGGGGACGAGCAGTACTTC